The clone carrying this T cell receptor beta chain has ten or more counts. What it binds is unknown. Patients with uncontrolled infections, other autoimmune diseases, pregnancy or lactation were excluded. Fresh peripheral blood, 10 ml, was the source of the PBMCs. The length of the CDR3 is 13 residues. CDR1 LGHDT and CDR2 YNNKEL come from the germline V gene (reference sequence). V was clipped by 6 bases and J by 2 bases, with 10 bases between them. RNA transcripts gave rise to amplified TCR beta CDR3 regions. Primed by the HTBI set, a first-round RT-PCR was run on the TCR CDR3. MiXCR, applied by TCRdb to the multiplex PCR reads, yields one record per CDR3 protein. This table holds approximately 330,000 distinct CDR3 sequences, approximately 15% found once. This sample stems from a study of T cells in Graves' hyperthyroidism and ophthalmopathy. Study-wide results and limits: Onset of ophthalmopathy came a median roughly 6.5 months after the model predicted it.

This chain links TRBV3-1 with TRBJ1-1; D remains unclear. Sequencing used blood. The TCR originated in a woman aged 40 to 50 with Graves' ophthalmopathy. CDR3 loop: CASRRAGNTEAFF. The CDR3 nucleotides read TGTGCCAGCAGAAGGGCTGGAAACACTGAAGCTTTCTTT.